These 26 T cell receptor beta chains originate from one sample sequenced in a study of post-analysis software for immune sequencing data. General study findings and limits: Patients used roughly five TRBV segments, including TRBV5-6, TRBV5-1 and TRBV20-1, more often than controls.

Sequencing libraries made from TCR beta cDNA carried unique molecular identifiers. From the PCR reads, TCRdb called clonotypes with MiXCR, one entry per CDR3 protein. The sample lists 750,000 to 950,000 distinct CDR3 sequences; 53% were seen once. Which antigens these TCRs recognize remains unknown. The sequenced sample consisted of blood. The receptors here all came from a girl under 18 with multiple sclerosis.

The CDR3 DNA sequence: TGCGCCAGCAGCTTATGGATTGGGGCCTACGAGCAGTACTTC. Translating gives CASSLWIGAYEQYF. The chain has TRBV5-1 and TRBJ2-7; D is unclear. Per the germline V gene, CDR1 is SGHRS and CDR2 is YFSETQ. This CDR3 contains 14 residues. Trimming took 2 bases from V and 2 from J, leaving 11 bases between them.

CDR3 bases: TGCAGTGCTAGTAACCTTCCGGGTGCGGGAGGGCTAGGATCCTACGAGCAGTACTTC. Its translation is CSASNLPGAGGLGSYEQYF. V and J are TRBV20-1 and TRBJ2-5; 9 bases fit TRBD2. Judging by the DNA end, TRBJ2-7 fits better; the J call may be wrong. Germline V gene data show CDR1 as DFQATT and CDR2 as SNEGSKA (reference sequence). The CDR3 runs to 19 residues.

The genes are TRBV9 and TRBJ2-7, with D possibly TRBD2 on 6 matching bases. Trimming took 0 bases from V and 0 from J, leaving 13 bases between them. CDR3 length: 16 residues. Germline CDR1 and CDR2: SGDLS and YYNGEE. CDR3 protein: CASSVGGGATSYEQYF. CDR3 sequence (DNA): TGTGCCAGCAGCGTAGGGGGCGGGGCGACCTCCTACGAGCAGTACTTC.

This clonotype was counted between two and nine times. The CDR3 sequence is CSVLLGSNNEQFF. In DNA form, the CDR3 reads TGCAGCGTTCTTCTAGGGTCAAACAATGAGCAGTTCTTC. The chain links TRBV29-1 to TRBJ2-1; D remains unclear. The CDR3 covers 13 residues. V was pared by 5 bases and J by 5 bases, with 13 bases between. Germline lookup yields CDR1 SQVTM and CDR2 ANQGSEA.

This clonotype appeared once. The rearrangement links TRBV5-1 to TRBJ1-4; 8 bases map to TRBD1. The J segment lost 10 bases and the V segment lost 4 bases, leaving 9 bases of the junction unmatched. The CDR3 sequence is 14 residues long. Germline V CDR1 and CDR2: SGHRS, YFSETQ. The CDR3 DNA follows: TGCGCCAGCAGCCCGGAAACCGACAGGGGAAAACTGTTTTTT. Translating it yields CASSPETDRGKLFF.

DNA for the CDR3: TGCAGCGTGCCGAGTCGAGGGAATCTATACTATGGCTACACCTTC. It translates to CSVPSRGNLYYGYTF. The chain employs TRBV29-1 and TRBJ1-2; D gene ambiguous. The CDR3 length is 15 residues. With 6 bases removed from V and 3 bases from J, the gap between germline ends came to 20 bases. Germline V lookup: CDR1 SQVTM, CDR2 ANQGSEA.

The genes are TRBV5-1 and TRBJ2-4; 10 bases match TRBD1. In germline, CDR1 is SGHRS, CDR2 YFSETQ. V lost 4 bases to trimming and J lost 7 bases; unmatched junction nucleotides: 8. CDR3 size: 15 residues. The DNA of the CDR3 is TGCGCCAGCAGCGAACCGGGACAGGGGACTAACATTCAGTACTTC. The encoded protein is CASSEPGQGTNIQYF. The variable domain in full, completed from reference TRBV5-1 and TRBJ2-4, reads KAGVTQTPRYLIKTRGQQVTLSCSPISGHRSVSWYQQTPGQGLQFLFEYFSETQRNKGNFPGRFSGRQFSNSRSEMNVSTLELGDSALYLCASSEPGQGTNIQYFGAGTRLSVL.

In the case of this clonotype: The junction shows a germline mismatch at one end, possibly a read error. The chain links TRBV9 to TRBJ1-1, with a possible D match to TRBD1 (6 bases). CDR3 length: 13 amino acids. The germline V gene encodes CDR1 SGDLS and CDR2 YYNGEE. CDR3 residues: CVSSVGQGTEAFF. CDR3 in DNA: TGTGTCAGCAGCGTAGGCCAGGGGACTGAAGCTTTCTTT.

Here the CDR3 DNA reads TGCAGTGCTAGAGGGGCTAGCGGGGTTCCCTACGAGCAGTACTTC. The encoded protein is CSARGASGVPYEQYF. The chain is built from TRBV20-1 and TRBJ2-7; 9 nucleotides line up with TRBD2. Germline assignment: CDR1 DFQATT and CDR2 SNEGSKA (reference sequence). The CDR3 runs 15 residues. Germline trimming cut 1 base from V and 2 bases from J; bases unmatched to any gene: 6.

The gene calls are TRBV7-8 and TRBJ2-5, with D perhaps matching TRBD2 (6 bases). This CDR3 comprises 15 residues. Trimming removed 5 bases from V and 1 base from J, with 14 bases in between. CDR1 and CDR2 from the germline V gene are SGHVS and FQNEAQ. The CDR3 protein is CASSNPGTGQETQYF. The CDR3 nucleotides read TGTGCCAGCAGCAACCCCGGGACTGGCCAAGAGACCCAGTACTTC.

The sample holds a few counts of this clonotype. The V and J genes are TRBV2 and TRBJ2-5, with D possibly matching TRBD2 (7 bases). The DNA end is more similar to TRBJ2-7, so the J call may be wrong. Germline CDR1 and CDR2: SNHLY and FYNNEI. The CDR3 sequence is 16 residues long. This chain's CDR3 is CASRAGQTPANYEQYF. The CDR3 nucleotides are TGTGCCAGCAGAGCGGGACAAACTCCGGCCAACTACGAGCAGTACTTC.

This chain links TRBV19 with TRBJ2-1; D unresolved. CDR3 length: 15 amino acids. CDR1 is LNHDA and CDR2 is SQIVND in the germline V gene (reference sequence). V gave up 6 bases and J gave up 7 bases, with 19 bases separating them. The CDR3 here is CASSTLVQVWNEQFF. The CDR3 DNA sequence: TGTGCCAGTAGCACCTTGGTGCAGGTGTGGAATGAGCAGTTCTTC. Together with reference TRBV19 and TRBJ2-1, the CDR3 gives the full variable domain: DGGITQSPKYLFRKEGQNVTLSCEQNLNHDAMYWYRQDPGQGLRLIYYSQIVNDFQKGDIAEGYSVSREKKESFPLTVTSAQKNPTAFYLCASSTLVQVWNEQFFGPGTRLTVL.

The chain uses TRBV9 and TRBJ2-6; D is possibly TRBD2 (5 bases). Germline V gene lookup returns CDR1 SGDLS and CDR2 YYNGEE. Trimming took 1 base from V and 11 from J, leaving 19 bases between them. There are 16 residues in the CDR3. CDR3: CASSVRRSGVEDVLTF. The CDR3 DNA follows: TGTGCCAGCAGCGTAAGGCGGTCCGGGGTAGAGGACGTCCTGACTTTC.

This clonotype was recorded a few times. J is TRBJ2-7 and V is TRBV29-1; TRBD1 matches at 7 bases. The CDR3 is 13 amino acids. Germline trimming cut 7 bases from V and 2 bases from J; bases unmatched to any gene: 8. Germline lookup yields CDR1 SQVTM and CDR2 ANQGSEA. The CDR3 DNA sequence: TGCAGCGCCTACAGGGGCGATGCCTACGAGCAGTACTTC. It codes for CSAYRGDAYEQYF.

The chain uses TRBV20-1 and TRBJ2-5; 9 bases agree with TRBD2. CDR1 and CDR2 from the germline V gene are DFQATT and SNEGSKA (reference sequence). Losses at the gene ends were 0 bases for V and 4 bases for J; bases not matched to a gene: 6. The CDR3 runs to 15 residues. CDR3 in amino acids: CSARDRLAGRETQYF. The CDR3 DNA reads TGCAGTGCTAGAGATCGCCTAGCGGGGAGAGAGACCCAGTACTTC.

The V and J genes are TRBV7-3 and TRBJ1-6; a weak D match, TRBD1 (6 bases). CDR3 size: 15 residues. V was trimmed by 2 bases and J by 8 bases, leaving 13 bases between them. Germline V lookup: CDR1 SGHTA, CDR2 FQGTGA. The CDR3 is CASSLAHSGDSPLHF. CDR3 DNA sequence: TGTGCCAGCAGCTTAGCTCATTCAGGGGATTCACCCCTCCACTTT.

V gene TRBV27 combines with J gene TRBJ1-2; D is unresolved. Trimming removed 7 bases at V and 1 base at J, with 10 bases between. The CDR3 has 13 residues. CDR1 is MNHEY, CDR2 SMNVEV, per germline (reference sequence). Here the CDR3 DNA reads TGTGCCAGCAAGTATGGGGATAACTATGGCTACACCTTC. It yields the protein CASKYGDNYGYTF.

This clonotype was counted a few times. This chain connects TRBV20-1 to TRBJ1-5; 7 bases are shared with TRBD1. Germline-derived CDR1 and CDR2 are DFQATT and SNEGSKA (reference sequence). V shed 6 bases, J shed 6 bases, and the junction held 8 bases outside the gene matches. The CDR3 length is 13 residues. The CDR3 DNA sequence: TGCAGTGCGTATCACAGGGGCGGTCAGCCCCAGCATTTT. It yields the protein CSAYHRGGQPQHF.

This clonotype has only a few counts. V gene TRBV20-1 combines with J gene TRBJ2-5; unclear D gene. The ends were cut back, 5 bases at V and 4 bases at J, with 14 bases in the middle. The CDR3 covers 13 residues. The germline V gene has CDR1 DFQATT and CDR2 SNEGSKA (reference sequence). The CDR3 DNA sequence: TGCAGTGCTCCATTCCACGCAAGAGAGACCCAGTACTTC. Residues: CSAPFHARETQYF.

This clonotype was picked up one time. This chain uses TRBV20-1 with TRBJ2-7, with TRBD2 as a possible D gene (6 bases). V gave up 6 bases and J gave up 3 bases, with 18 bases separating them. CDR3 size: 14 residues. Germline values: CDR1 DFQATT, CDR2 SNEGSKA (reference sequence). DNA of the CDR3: TGCAGTGCCATAGCGGAGGGGAGCGTCTACGAGCAGTACTTC. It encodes CSAIAEGSVYEQYF.

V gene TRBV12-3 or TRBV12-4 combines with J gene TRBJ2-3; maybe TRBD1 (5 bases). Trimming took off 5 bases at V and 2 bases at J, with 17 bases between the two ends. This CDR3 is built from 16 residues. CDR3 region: CASSPRTTRPTDTQYF. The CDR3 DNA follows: TGTGCCAGCAGTCCTAGGACAACCAGACCCACAGATACGCAGTATTTT.

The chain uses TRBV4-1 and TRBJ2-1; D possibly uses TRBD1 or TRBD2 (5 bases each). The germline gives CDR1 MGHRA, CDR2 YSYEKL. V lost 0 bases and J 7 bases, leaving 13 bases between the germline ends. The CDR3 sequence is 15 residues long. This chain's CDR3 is CASSQDEGSGNEQFF. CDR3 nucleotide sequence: TGCGCCAGCAGCCAAGATGAGGGGTCGGGAAATGAGCAGTTCTTC.

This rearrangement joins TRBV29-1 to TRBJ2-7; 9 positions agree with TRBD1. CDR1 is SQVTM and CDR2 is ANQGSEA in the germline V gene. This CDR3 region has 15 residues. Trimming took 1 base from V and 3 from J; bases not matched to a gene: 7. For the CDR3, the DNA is TGCAGCGTTGAAGGGATCGGACAGGGGATCTACGAGCAGTACTTC. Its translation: CSVEGIGQGIYEQYF.

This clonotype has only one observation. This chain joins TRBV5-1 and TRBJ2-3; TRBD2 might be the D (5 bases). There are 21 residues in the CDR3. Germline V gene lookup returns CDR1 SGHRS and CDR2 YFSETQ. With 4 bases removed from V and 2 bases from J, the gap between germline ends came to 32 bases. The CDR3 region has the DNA TGCGCCAGCAGCCCCGAAGGGAGAAAAGTGCTGCCGCGAGGGAACACAGATACGCAGTATTTT. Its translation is CASSPEGRKVLPRGNTDTQYF.

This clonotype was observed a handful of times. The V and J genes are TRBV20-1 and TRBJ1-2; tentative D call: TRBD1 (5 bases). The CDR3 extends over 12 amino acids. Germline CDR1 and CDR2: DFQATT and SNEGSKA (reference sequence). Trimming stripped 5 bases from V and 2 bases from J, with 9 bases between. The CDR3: CSAAGYNYGYTF. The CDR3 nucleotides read TGCAGTGCTGCAGGGTACAACTATGGCTACACCTTC.

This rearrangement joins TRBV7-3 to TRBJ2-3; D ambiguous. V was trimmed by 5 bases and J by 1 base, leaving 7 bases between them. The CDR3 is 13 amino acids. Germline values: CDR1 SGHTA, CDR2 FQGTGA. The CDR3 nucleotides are TGTGCCAGCAGCCCCCTCGGCACAGATACGCAGTATTTT. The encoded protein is CASSPLGTDTQYF.